Listed below are T cell receptor beta chains from one sample, sequenced in a study of T cells after posttransplantation cyclophosphamide. Only in-frame clones appear in the TCRdb table, and some are missing; sequencing was by immunoSEQ multiplex PCR. There are around 39,000 clones in the sample, none observed a single time. The material sequenced was PBMCs. These receptors came from a girl aged 5-17 years in good health, CMV-negative, and a related stem cell transplant donor. Each CDR3 is given with its conserved first and last residue. A D gene is named only where the DNA matches it firmly. Only part of the rows carry a size: once, few, many, or a class if the clone is expanded.

abundance	d_gene	v_gene	j_gene	CDR3nt	CDR3aa
few	NA	TRBV9	TRBJ2-3	TGTGCCAGCAGCGAGGGGGACGTTCGAGATACGCAGTATTTT	CASSEGDVRDTQYF
few	NA	TRBV29-1	TRBJ2-7	TGCAGCGTTGAGTTGAGGGAGCCCTACGAGCAGTACTTC	CSVELREPYEQYF
many	TRBD1	TRBV4-3	TRBJ1-4	TGCGCCAGCAGCCAAGATCCTGGGACAGGAAGTGCAACTAATGAAAAACTGTTTTTT	CASSQDPGTGSATNEKLFF
NA	TRBD2	TRBV27	TRBJ2-7	TGTGCCAGCAGATCCACCCCTAGCGGGGGATACTACGAGCAGTACTTC	CASRSTPSGGYYEQYF
many	TRBD1	TRBV6-6	TRBJ1-1	TGTGCCAGCAGTTCTTGGACAGGGGCTATTGAAGCTTTCTTT	CASSSWTGAIEAFF
NA	TRBD1	TRBV11-1	TRBJ2-2	TGTGCCAGCAGCGATCTACAGGGGGCCGGGGAGCTGTTTTTT	CASSDLQGAGELFF
few	NA	TRBV6-6	TRBJ1-2	TGTGCCAGCAGGCCGGGACAATTCTATGGCTACACCTTC	CASRPGQFYGYTF
few	TRBD2	TRBV13	TRBJ2-7	TGTGCCAGCAGCTTAGGAGGACTAGCGGGGTTTAGCTCCTACGAGCAGTACTTC	CASSLGGLAGFSSYEQYF
few	TRBD2	TRBV9	TRBJ2-5	TGTGCCAGCAGCGTAACCAACGGGAGGGCCGGAGAGACCCAGTACTTC	CASSVTNGRAGETQYF
many	NA	TRBV5-6	TRBJ1-1	TGTGCCAGCAGCTTGGTTCCAGGTCCGAGCACTGAAGCTTTCTTT	CASSLVPGPSTEAFF
NA	NA	TRBV9	TRBJ2-1	TGTGCCAGCAGCGTAGCCTCCAGCTCCTACAATGAGCAGTTCTTC	CASSVASSSYNEQFF
many	NA	TRBV11-2	TRBJ2-1	TGTGCCAGCAGCTTAGATACGGGGGTCCCCTACAATGAGCAGTTCTTC	CASSLDTGVPYNEQFF
few	NA	TRBV18	TRBJ1-5	TGTGCCAGCTCTTCAGGGCTGGGCAATCAGCCCCAGCATTTT	CASSSGLGNQPQHF
many	NA	TRBV19	TRBJ2-6	TGTGCCAGTAGTAATACAGGTAGCTCTGGGGCCAACGTCCTGACTTTC	CASSNTGSSGANVLTF
few	TRBD1	TRBV29-1	TRBJ1-2	TGCAGCGTTCGACAGGGCTATGGCTACACCTTC	CSVRQGYGYTF
NA	NA	TRBV28	TRBJ2-7	TGTGCCAGCAGTAACCCCGCCGGACCCAGGGACGAGCAGTACTTC	CASSNPAGPRDEQYF
many	NA	TRBV7-3	TRBJ1-1	TGTGCCAGCAGCCCGGGACAGAACACTGAAGCTTTCTTT	CASSPGQNTEAFF
many	NA	TRBV27	TRBJ2-1	TGTGCCAGCAGCCTACAGGGTTACAATGAGCAGTTCTTC	CASSLQGYNEQFF
NA	TRBD2	TRBV15	TRBJ2-3	TGTGCCACCAGCAGAGGCGGGGGGGCCCCAGATACGCAGTATTTT	CATSRGGGAPDTQYF
few	NA	TRBV28	TRBJ2-3	TGTGCCAGCAGTTCGACCGGGATCCACCCAGATACGCAGTATTTT	CASSSTGIHPDTQYF
NA	NA	TRBV5-1	TRBJ2-7	TGCGCCAGCAGCCCGAGGGGGCACGGGCCCGGGGGGGGATACGAGCAGTACTTC	CASSPRGHGPGGGYEQYF
many	NA	TRBV5-1	TRBJ2-2	TGCGCCAGCAGCTTCACAGCCGGGGAGCTGTTTTTT	CASSFTAGELFF
many	NA	TRBV5-6	TRBJ2-5	TGTGCCAGCAGCTTCGGGGACCAAGAGACCCAGTACTTC	CASSFGDQETQYF
many	TRBD2	TRBV7-3	TRBJ2-3	TGTGCCAGCAGCTTATTCCCCCTAGCGGGCACAGATACGCAGTATTTT	CASSLFPLAGTDTQYF
many	NA	TRBV30	TRBJ2-1	TGTGCGGGGACACGGGAGGAGGCCTACAATGAGCAGTTCTTC	CAGTREEAYNEQFF
NA	NA	TRBV6-5	TRBJ2-3	TGTGCCTCTTCCGGGGAAGACGCAGATACGCAGTATTTT	CASSGEDADTQYF
few	NA	TRBV27	TRBJ2-7	TGTGCCAGCAGTTTATTAAGGGGGGGGGACTTCTACGAGCAGTACTTC	CASSLLRGGDFYEQYF
many	TRBD2	TRBV4-3	TRBJ2-3	TGCGCCAGCAGCGAAGCCAGCGGGAGGCTCCCCGGTACGCAGTATTTT	CASSEASGRLPGTQYF
many	TRBD2	TRBV7-3	TRBJ2-4	TGTGCCAGCAGCCCCTGGGGACTAGCGGGAGTAGGTAACATTCAGTACTTC	CASSPWGLAGVGNIQYF
many	TRBD1	TRBV7-2	TRBJ1-2	TGTGCCAGCGCCGGGACAGGGAGTATTCATGGCTACACCTTC	CASAGTGSIHGYTF
many	TRBD2	TRBV7-2	TRBJ2-3	TGTGCCAGCAGCTTGGGCGGGAGGTCAGATACGCAGTATTTT	CASSLGGRSDTQYF
many	TRBD2	TRBV5-1	TRBJ2-1	TGCGCCAGCAGGATGAGCGGGGCCTACAATGAGCAGTTCTTC	CASRMSGAYNEQFF
many	TRBD1	TRBV5-1	TRBJ2-5	TGCGCCAGCAGCTTGTCGGCCGGGACAGTCCCCCAGTACTTC	CASSLSAGTVPQYF
many	TRBD1	TRBV28	TRBJ1-5	TGTGCCAGCACCCCATGGGACAGGTTTCAGCCCCAGCATTTT	CASTPWDRFQPQHF
NA	NA	TRBV28	TRBJ2-1	TGTGCCAGCTTCAACTTTCCTAGTGAGCAGTTCTTC	CASFNFPSEQFF
many	NA	TRBV14	TRBJ2-6	TGTGCCAGCAGCCAACCTCGTAGAGGCTTTTCTGGGGCCAACGTCCTGACTTTC	CASSQPRRGFSGANVLTF
many	TRBD1	TRBV4-3	TRBJ2-4	TGCGCCAGCAGCCAACATAAACGGACAGGGATAGCCAAAAACATTCAGTACTTC	CASSQHKRTGIAKNIQYF
many	NA	TRBV2	TRBJ2-5	TGTGCCAGCAGTGGAGGAAGACAAGAGACCCAGTACTTC	CASSGGRQETQYF
few	NA	TRBV7-6	TRBJ2-7	TGTGCCAGCAGCTTAGCGGGCCCGGGACATCGGGGCTACGAGCAGTACTTC	CASSLAGPGHRGYEQYF
NA	NA	TRBV19	TRBJ2-1	TGTGCCAGTAGTACCTATGACAGCGCCCAGTTCTTC	CASSTYDSAQFF
many	TRBD1	TRBV7-6	TRBJ2-7	TGTGCCAGCAGCTTAGGGTGGACAGGGAACTACGAGCAGTACTTC	CASSLGWTGNYEQYF
NA	TRBD2	TRBV28	TRBJ2-3	TGTGCCAGCAGTATCATAGCGGGTGCCCTCACTAGCACAGATACGCAGTATTTT	CASSIIAGALTSTDTQYF
many	NA	TRBV28	TRBJ1-1	TGTGCCAGCAGTTTATTACAGGTGAACACTGAAGCTTTCTTT	CASSLLQVNTEAFF
few	NA	TRBV4-1	TRBJ2-3	TGCGCCAGCAGAGAGCGGAGGGACTCCTATACGCAGTATTTT	CASRERRDSYTQYF
many	NA	TRBV6-4	TRBJ2-7	TGTGCCAGCAGTGAAGGTGACACCTACGAGCAGTACTTC	CASSEGDTYEQYF
many	NA	TRBV5-4	TRBJ2-7	TGTGCCAGCAGCACGCCCGGGTCCTACGAGCAGTACTTC	CASSTPGSYEQYF
many	TRBD2	TRBV13	TRBJ2-7	TGTGCCAGCAGCGTAAGACTAGCCGTGAAGGGGTACGAGCAGTACTTC	CASSVRLAVKGYEQYF
NA	NA	TRBV4-1	TRBJ2-7	TGCGCCAGCAGCCAAGAAGGGGGTGAGCAGTACTTC	CASSQEGGEQYF
many	NA	TRBV9	TRBJ1-2	TGTGCCAGCACCCACTCAACAGATAACTATGGCTACACCTTC	CASTHSTDNYGYTF